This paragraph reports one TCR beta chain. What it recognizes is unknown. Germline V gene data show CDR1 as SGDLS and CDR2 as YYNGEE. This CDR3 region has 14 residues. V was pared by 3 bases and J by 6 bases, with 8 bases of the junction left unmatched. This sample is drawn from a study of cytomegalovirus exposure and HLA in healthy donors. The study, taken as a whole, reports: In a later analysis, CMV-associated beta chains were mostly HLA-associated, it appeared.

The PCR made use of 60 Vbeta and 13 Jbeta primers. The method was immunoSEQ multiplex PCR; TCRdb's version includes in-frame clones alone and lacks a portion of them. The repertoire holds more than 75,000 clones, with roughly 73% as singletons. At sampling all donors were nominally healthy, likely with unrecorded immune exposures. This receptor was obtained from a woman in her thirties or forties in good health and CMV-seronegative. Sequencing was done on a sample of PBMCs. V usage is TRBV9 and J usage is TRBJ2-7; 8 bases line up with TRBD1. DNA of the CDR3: TGTGCCAGCAGCGGAGCAGGACAGGGCGGCGAGCAGTACTTC. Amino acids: CASSGAGQGGEQYF.